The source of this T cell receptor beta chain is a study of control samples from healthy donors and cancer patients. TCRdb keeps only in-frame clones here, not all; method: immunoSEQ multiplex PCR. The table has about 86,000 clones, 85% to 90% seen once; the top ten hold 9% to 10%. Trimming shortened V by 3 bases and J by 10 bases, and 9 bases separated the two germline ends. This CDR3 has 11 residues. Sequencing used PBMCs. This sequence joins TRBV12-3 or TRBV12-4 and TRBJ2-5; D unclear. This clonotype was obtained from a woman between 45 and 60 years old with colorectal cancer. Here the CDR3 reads CASSFSTDQYF. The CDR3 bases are TGTGCCAGCAGTTTTTCGACCGACCAGTACTTC.